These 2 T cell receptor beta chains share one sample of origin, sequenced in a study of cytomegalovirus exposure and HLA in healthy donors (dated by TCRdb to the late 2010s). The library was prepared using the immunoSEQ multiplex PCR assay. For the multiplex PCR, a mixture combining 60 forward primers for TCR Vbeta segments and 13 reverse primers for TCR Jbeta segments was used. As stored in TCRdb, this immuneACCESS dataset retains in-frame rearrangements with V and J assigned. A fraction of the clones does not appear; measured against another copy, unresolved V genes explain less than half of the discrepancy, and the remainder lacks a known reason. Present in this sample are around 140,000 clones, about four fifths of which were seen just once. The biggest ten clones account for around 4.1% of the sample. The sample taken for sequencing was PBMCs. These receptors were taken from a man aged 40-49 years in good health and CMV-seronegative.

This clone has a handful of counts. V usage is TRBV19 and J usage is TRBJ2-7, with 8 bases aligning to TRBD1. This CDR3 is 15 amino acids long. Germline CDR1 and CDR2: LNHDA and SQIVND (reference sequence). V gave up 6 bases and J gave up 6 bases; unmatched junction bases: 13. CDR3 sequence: CASRTNAGTGGEQYF. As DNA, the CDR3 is TGTGCCAGTAGGACTAACGCCGGGACAGGAGGCGAGCAGTACTTC.

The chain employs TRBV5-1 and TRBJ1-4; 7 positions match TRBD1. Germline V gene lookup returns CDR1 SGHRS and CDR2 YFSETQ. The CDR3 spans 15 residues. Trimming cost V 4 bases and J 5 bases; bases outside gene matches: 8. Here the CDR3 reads CASSPQTGSNEKLFF. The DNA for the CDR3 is TGCGCCAGCAGCCCGCAGACAGGGAGCAATGAAAAACTGTTTTTT.